The present entry profiles one T cell receptor beta chain with its context. The entry originates in a study of blood T cell repertoires in COVID-19. On the study more broadly: Specimens from acute and convalescent COVID-19 originated in the United States, Italy and Spain. PBMCs, B-cell-depleted T cells, or T cells provided the cDNA or gDNA that made up the material.

Source study methods: Amplified reference gene primers provided the basis for estimating nucleated cell counts. The repertoire was sequenced with immunoSEQ multiplex PCR; TCRdb's copy has only in-frame clones and lacks some. V, J and clone size are taken as reported in that table, and D and trimming were inferred from the DNA itself. The data hold tens of thousands of clones, with around 74% observed a single time. Deletions cut 5 bases from V and 1 base from J, with 8 bases between. The CDR3 is made up of 13 amino acids. Per germline, CDR1 LGHDT and CDR2 YNNKEL (reference sequence). The specimen sequenced was peripheral blood. This rearrangement joins TRBV3-1 (or the pseudogene TRBV3-2) to TRBJ1-1; D remains ambiguous. The receptor was derived from a man between 65 and 85 years old with acute or convalescent COVID-19. The CDR3 here is CASSTTENTEAFF. The DNA of the CDR3 is TGTGCCAGCAGCACTACCGAGAACACTGAAGCTTTCTTT.